The 10 T cell receptor beta chains presented below share a single source sample, sequenced in a study of T cell responses to AZD1222 COVID-19 vaccine. Generated by immunoSEQ multiplex PCR, the TCRdb table keeps only in-frame clones and is missing some. Among about 61,000 clones listed, about 87% were seen once. The sample was peripheral blood, taken on day 0 of AZD1222 vaccination. The receptors stem from an adult in good health.

J is TRBJ2-2 and V is TRBV7-9; D gene unclear. The V gene's germline CDR1 is SEHNR and CDR2 FQNEAQ (reference sequence). V was shortened by 3 bases and J by 1 base, with 12 bases between the two germline ends. The CDR3 spans 16 residues. CDR3 DNA: TGTGCCAGCAGCTTGTTTCCCAGGATGAACACCGGGGAGCTGTTTTTT. Amino acids: CASSLFPRMNTGELFF.

In this sample, this clone turned up once. The chain has TRBV3-1 (or the pseudogene TRBV3-2) and TRBJ2-1, with D perhaps matching TRBD2 (5 bases). V was trimmed by 0 bases and J by 7 bases, leaving 13 bases between them. Germline assignment: CDR1 LGHDT and CDR2 YNNKEL (reference sequence). There are 15 residues in the CDR3. In DNA, the CDR3 is TGTGCCAGCAGCCAAGACACGGGATCCTGGAATGAGCAGTTCTTC. It specifies CASSQDTGSWNEQFF.

The chain recombines TRBV5-1 with TRBJ2-5; D call uncertain. In germline, CDR1 is SGHRS, CDR2 YFSETQ. This CDR3 is 12 amino acids long. V was pared by 0 bases and J by 3 bases, with 3 bases between. The CDR3 loop is CASSLDKETQYF. The DNA for the CDR3 is TGCGCCAGCAGCTTGGATAAAGAGACCCAGTACTTC.

CDR3 residues: CASSLRAGPNSPLHF. CDR3 in DNA: TGTGCCAGCAGCTTGAGGGCAGGCCCCAATTCACCCCTCCACTTT. The chain uses TRBV5-6 and TRBJ1-6; D call uncertain. Looked up from germline, CDR1 is SGHDT and CDR2 is YYEEEE. The length of the CDR3 is 15 residues. The germline V and J ends were trimmed by 1 base and 7 bases, with 12 bases remaining between them.

V is TRBV7-9 and J is TRBJ1-4, with a weak D call TRBD1 (5 bases). Looked up from germline, CDR1 is SEHNR and CDR2 is FQNEAQ (reference sequence). V lost 5 bases, J lost 2 bases, and 15 bases lay in between. The CDR3 runs 16 residues. The CDR3 protein is CASSTAAGRTNEKLFF. CDR3 bases: TGTGCCAGCAGCACCGCGGCGGGGCGGACTAATGAAAAACTGTTTTTT.

V is TRBV19 and J is TRBJ1-2; D might be TRBD1 (6 bases). CDR1 and CDR2 (germline): LNHDA, SQIVND (reference sequence). This CDR3 has 15 residues. The V end was cut by 4 bases, the J end by 4 bases, with 16 bases between. The CDR3 spells CASSTLTGPLYGYTF. For the CDR3, the DNA is TGTGCCAGTAGTACCCTTACAGGGCCCCTCTATGGCTACACCTTC.

This chain connects TRBV30 to TRBJ1-6, with a tentative D call TRBD1 (5 bases). Per germline, CDR1 GTSNPN and CDR2 SVGIG (reference sequence). V shed 1 base and J shed 0 bases, with 7 bases lying between them. The CDR3 runs 15 residues. The CDR3 bases are TGTGCCTGGAGTGGACAGAGCTCCTATAATTCACCCCTCCACTTT. Residues: CAWSGQSSYNSPLHF.

This CDR3 is CASSFQTSGTDTQYF. CDR3 coding DNA: TGTGCCAGTAGTTTTCAGACTAGCGGCACAGATACGCAGTATTTT. The chain has TRBV19 and TRBJ2-3; TRBD2 agrees at 8 bases. The germline CDR1 and CDR2 sequences are LNHDA and SQIVND (reference sequence). The ends lost 5 bases at V and 1 base at J; junction bases unmatched: 5. The CDR3 covers 15 residues.

This sequence joins TRBV27 and TRBJ2-3; D unresolved. Germline CDR1 reads MNHEY; CDR2 reads SMNVEV (reference sequence). The CDR3 spans 14 residues. V dropped 2 bases and J dropped 2 bases, with 8 bases sitting between them. In nucleotides, the CDR3 is TGTGCCAGCAGTTTAGGCCTATCCACAGATACGCAGTATTTT. Translation gives CASSLGLSTDTQYF.

V and J are TRBV6-1 and TRBJ2-1; D ambiguous. Looked up from germline, CDR1 is MNHNS and CDR2 is SASEGT. The CDR3 is 14 amino acids. Trimming cost V 3 bases and J 4 bases, with 10 bases left between them. CDR3 region: CASSDTNRYNEQFF. The CDR3 nucleotides read TGTGCCAGCAGTGACACAAACAGATACAATGAGCAGTTCTTC.